This T cell receptor (beta chain) was recorded in a study of regulatory T cells in long-lasting Graves disease. Study background: Persistent cases took antithyroid drugs over 5 years and stayed TSH receptor antibody positive.

As to time point: persistent/refractory GD, antithyroid drugs over 5 years with positive TRAb. Extracted RNA from PBMCs served as the source of the TCR library. Arm-PCR of CDR3 regions with iRepertoire HTBI primers generated TCR beta libraries. In TCRdb, the multiplex PCR reads were re-called with MiXCR into one record per CDR3 protein. The sample lists roughly 500,000 distinct CDR3 sequences, 20% to 25% occurring once. The material sequenced was peripheral blood mononuclear cells (PBMCs), taken when the disease was refractory, from a patient treated with antithyroid drugs. This receptor was obtained from a female donor with Graves disease.

CDR3 sequence reads: CASSEGRRSSYNEQFF. The CDR3 DNA reads TGTGCCAGCAGTGAAGGCAGGCGGAGCTCCTACAATGAGCAGTTCTTC. The rearrangement links TRBV25-1 to TRBJ2-1; D uncertain. The CDR3 consists of 16 residues. The germline V gene encodes CDR1 MGHDK and CDR2 SYGVNS. Trimming took off 2 bases at V and 0 bases at J, with 11 bases between the two ends.